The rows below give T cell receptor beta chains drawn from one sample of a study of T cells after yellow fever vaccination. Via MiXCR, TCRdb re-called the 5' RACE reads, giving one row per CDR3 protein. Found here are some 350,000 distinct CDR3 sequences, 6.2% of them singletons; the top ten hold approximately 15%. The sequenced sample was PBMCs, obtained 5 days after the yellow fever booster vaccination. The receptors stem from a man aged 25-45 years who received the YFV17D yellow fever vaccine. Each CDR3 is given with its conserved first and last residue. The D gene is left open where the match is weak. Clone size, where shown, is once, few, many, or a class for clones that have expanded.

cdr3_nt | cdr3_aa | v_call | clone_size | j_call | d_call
TGCAGTGCTAGAGACGGGAGGGACAGCAATGAGCAGTTCTTC | CSARDGRDSNEQFF | TRBV20-1 | - | TRBJ2-1 | -
TGCAGTGCTAGAGTTCCCGGGAGGGCCGCAGATACGCAGTATTTT | CSARVPGRAADTQYF | TRBV20-1 | many | TRBJ2-3 | TRBD2
TGCAGCGTTGAAGCTAGCGGGAGGTACAATGAGCAGTTCTTC | CSVEASGRYNEQFF | TRBV29-1 | many | TRBJ2-1 | TRBD2
TGTGCCATCAGTGAGTTTGGACAAGCAAACTACGAGCAGTACTTC | CAISEFGQANYEQYF | TRBV10-3 | many | TRBJ2-7 | -
TGTGCCAGCAGTGGGAGAGTAGAAGAGACCCAGTACTTC | CASSGRVEETQYF | TRBV28 | many | TRBJ2-5 | -
TGCGCCAGCAGCTCGGGACCGTCTACCCTGAAGACCCAGTACTTC | CASSSGPSTLKTQYF | TRBV5-1 | - | TRBJ2-5 | -
TGTGCCAGCAGTTTAGACAGGGGCGCCTACAATGAGCAGTTCTTC | CASSLDRGAYNEQFF | TRBV12-3/TRBV12-4 | many | TRBJ2-1 | TRBD1
TGTGCCAGCAGCTTAGCGGGACAGGGGGTTAATTCACCCCTCCACTTT | CASSLAGQGVNSPLHF | TRBV7-2 | - | TRBJ1-6 | TRBD1
TGTGCCAGCAGTTTATCCGGGAATGGGCACGAGCAGTACTTC | CASSLSGNGHEQYF | TRBV12-3/TRBV12-4 | few | TRBJ2-7 | -
TGTGCCAGCTCACCAGGGGGTCAGCCCCAGCATTTT | CASSPGGQPQHF | TRBV18 | many | TRBJ1-5 | -
TGCAGGGCCGCCCCCCGGACTAGCGTTAATGAGCAGTTCTTC | CRAAPRTSVNEQFF | TRBV20-1 | many | TRBJ2-1 | TRBD2
TGCGCCAGCAGCTTGGAGCCGGGACAGCAAACACCCATATATTTT | CASSLEPGQQTPIYF | TRBV5-1 | - | TRBJ1-3 | TRBD1
TGTGCCAGCAGCTTACAGGGGAACGAGCAGTACTTC | CASSLQGNEQYF | TRBV11-1 | many | TRBJ2-7 | -
TGTGCCAGCAGCTTGTTGCAGGGATCAGAGACCCAGTACTTC | CASSLLQGSETQYF | TRBV5-5 | many | TRBJ2-5 | -
TGTGCCAGCAGCTCCGACAGGGGTTCTGAAGCTTTCTTT | CASSSDRGSEAFF | TRBV7-7 | - | TRBJ1-1 | TRBD1
TGCAGTGCTAGAGGGATGGTGGGATCCACAGATACGCAGTATTTT | CSARGMVGSTDTQYF | TRBV20-1 | - | TRBJ2-3 | -
TGTGCCAGCAGTCCAGCCGGGCTAGCGGGACGGGATGAGCAGTTCTTC | CASSPAGLAGRDEQFF | TRBV28 | many | TRBJ2-1 | TRBD2
TGTGCCAGCAGCACCTTTCTAGCGGGAGGGCCAGAGACCCAGTACTTC | CASSTFLAGGPETQYF | TRBV11-2 | many | TRBJ2-5 | TRBD2
TGTGCCAGCAGTTTGAGTGGGTCTCCCGAGCAGTACTTC | CASSLSGSPEQYF | TRBV12-3/TRBV12-4 | few | TRBJ2-7 | -
TGCGCCAGCAGCTTCGGCAGCCACTATGGCTACACCTTC | CASSFGSHYGYTF | TRBV5-1 | - | TRBJ1-2 | -
TGCGCCAGCAGCTTGGGCGGGGGGGGGTTCTCTAGCGCCAACGTCCTGACTTTC | CASSLGGGGFSSANVLTF | TRBV5-1 | many | TRBJ2-6 | TRBD2
TGCAGCGTTGGCGCTGGTGGCTACACCTTC | CSVGAGGYTF | TRBV29-1 | many | TRBJ1-2 | -
TGCGCCAGCAGTGAAAGTCGACAGGCGATTTATGGCTACACCTTC | CASSESRQAIYGYTF | TRBV10-2 | - | TRBJ1-2 | -